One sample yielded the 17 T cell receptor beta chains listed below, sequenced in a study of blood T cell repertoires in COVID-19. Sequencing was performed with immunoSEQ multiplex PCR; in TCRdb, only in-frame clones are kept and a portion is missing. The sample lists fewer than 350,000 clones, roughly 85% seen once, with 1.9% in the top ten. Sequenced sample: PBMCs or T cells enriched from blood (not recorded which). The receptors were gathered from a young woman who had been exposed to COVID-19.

The CDR3 DNA follows: TGTGCCAGCAGCGTGGGGACTGCAACTAATGAAAAACTGTTTTTT. Amino acid sequence: CASSVGTATNEKLFF. This chain uses TRBV9 with TRBJ1-4, with D possibly being TRBD1 (5 bases). CDR1 and CDR2 (germline): SGDLS, YYNGEE. With 2 bases removed from V and 0 bases from J, the gap between germline ends came to 8 bases. The CDR3 runs 15 residues.

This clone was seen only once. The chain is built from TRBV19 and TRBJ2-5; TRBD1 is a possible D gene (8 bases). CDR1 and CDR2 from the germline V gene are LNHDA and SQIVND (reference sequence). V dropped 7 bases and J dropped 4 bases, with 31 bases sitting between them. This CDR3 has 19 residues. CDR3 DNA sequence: TGTGCCAGTACGACGTTAGGGGGGGACCGATCAGGGGGCGTAGAGACCCAGTACTTC. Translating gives CASTTLGGDRSGGVETQYF.

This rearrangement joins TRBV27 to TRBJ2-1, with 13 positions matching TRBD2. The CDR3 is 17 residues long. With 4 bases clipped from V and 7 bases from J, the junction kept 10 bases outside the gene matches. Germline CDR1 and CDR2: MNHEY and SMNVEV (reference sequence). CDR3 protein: CASSSGLAGVVGNEQFF. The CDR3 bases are TGTGCCAGCAGTTCCGGACTAGCGGGAGTGGTGGGTAATGAGCAGTTCTTC.

The CDR3, as DNA: TGTGCCAGCAGCAGAGTAGCGGGGCCGAGCACAGATACGCAGTATTTT. Amino acid sequence: CASSRVAGPSTDTQYF. The chain recombines TRBV7-2 with TRBJ2-3, with 8 bases lining up with TRBD2. The CDR3 loop spans 16 amino acids. From germline, CDR1 is SGHTA and CDR2 FQGNSA. The V and J ends lost 5 bases and 0 bases, in that order; junction bases with no gene match: 7.

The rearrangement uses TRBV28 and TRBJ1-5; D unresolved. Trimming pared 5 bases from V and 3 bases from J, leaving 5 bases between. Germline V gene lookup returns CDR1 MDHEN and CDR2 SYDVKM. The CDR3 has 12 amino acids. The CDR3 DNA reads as TGTGCCAGCAGTCCACTCAATCAGCCCCAGCATTTT. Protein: CASSPLNQPQHF.

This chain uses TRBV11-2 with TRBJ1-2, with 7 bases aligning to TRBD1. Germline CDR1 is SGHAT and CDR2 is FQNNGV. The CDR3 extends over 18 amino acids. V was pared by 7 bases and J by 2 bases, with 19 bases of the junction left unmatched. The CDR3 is CASNPFSGQASRNYGYTF. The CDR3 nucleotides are TGTGCCAGCAACCCTTTCAGCGGACAGGCATCTCGAAACTATGGCTACACCTTC.

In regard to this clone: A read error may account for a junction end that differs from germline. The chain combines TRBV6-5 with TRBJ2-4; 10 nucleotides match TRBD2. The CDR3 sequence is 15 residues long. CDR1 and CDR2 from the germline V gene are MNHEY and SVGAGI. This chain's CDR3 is CASTELGAAGGPGDF. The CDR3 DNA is TGTGCCAGCACCGAATTGGGAGCAGCGGGAGGGCCGGGGGACTTC.

CDR3 protein: CATSDTGVGETQYF. The CDR3 DNA sequence: TGTGCCACCAGTGATACAGGGGTGGGCGAGACCCAGTACTTC. The rearrangement links TRBV24-1 to TRBJ2-5; 7 nucleotides match TRBD1. The ends lost 3 bases at V and 5 bases at J; junction bases unmatched: 5. CDR3 size: 14 residues. Germline V CDR1 and CDR2: KGHDR, SFDVKD.

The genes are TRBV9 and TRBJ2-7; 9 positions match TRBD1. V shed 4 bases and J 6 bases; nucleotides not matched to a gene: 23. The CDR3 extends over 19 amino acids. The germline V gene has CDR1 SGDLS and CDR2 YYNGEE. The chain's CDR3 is CASSPSLFGGGQGVSEQYF. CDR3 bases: TGTGCCAGCAGCCCATCCCTATTTGGTGGGGGACAGGGTGTATCCGAGCAGTACTTC.

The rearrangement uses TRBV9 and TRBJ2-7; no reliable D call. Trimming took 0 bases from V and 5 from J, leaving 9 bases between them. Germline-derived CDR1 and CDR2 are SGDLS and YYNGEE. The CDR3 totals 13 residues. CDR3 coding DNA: TGTGCCAGCAGCGTAGGATTTCGGGACGAGCAGTACTTC. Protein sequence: CASSVGFRDEQYF.

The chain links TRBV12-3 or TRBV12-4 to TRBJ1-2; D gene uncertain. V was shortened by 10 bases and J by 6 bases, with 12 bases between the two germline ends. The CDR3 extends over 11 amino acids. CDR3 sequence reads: CANPGSDGYTF. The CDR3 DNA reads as TGTGCCAACCCCGGGAGTGATGGCTACACCTTC.

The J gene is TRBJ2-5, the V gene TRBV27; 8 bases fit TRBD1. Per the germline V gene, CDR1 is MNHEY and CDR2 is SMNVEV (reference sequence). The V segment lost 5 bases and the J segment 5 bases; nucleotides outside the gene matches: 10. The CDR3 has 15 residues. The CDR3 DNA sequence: TGTGCCAGCAGTCCCAGGACAGGGTCGCTGGAGACCCAGTACTTC. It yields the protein CASSPRTGSLETQYF.

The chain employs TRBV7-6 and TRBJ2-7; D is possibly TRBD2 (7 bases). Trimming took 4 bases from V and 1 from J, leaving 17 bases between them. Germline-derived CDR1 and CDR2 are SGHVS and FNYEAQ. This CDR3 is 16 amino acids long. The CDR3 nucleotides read TGTGCCAGCAGCTCCAGTGTGGGGGGGCAATCCTACGAGCAGTACTTC. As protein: CASSSSVGGQSYEQYF.

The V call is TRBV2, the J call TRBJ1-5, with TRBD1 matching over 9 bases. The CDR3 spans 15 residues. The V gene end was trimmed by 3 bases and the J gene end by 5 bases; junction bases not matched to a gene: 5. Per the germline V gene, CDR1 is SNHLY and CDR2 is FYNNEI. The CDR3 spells CASSDARQGDQPQHF. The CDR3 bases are TGTGCCAGCAGTGACGCTAGACAGGGGGATCAGCCCCAGCATTTT.

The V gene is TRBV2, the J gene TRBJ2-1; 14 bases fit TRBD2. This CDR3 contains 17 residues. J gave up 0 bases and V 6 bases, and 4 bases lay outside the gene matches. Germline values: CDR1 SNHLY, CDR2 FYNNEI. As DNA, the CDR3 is TGTGCCAGCAGCTCAGGACTAGCGGGAGGCTCCTACAATGAGCAGTTCTTC. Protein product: CASSSGLAGGSYNEQFF.

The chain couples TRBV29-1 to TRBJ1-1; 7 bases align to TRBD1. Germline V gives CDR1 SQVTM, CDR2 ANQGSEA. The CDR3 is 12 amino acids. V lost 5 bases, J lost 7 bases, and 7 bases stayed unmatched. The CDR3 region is CSVLPGQLEAFF. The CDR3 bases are TGCAGCGTTCTACCGGGACAGCTTGAAGCTTTCTTT.

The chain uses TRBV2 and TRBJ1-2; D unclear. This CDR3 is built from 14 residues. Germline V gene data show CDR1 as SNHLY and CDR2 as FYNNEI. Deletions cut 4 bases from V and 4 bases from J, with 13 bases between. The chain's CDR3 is CASSAEGAGYGYTF. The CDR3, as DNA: TGTGCCAGCAGTGCTGAGGGCGCGGGCTATGGCTACACCTTC.